This T cell receptor (beta chain) emerged from a study of blood T cell repertoires in COVID-19. The overall study: The United States, Italy and Spain were the sources of the acute and convalescent COVID-19 samples. T cells, B-cell-depleted T cells, or PBMCs provided the cDNA or gDNA that served as material.

Trimming took 4 bases from V and 0 from J, leaving 9 bases between them. This CDR3 contains 14 residues. Germline lookup yields CDR1 SEHNR and CDR2 FQNEAQ (reference sequence). Per the authors' pipeline: Estimates of nucleated cell counts were drawn from the amplification of reference gene primers. Only in-frame clones appear in the TCRdb table, and some are missing; sequencing was by immunoSEQ multiplex PCR. D and trimming were read from the DNA, whereas the V and J calls and clone size are those reported in that table. The sample includes about 78,000 clones, roughly 80% of them seen just once. The V and J genes are TRBV7-9 and TRBJ1-1; tentative D call: TRBD1 (5 bases). The source material was peripheral blood. The receptor comes from a man in his 60s with active or convalescent COVID-19. In DNA, the CDR3 is TGTGCCAGCAGCTCGGGGGAGGTGAACACTGAAGCTTTCTTT. Residues: CASSSGEVNTEAFF.